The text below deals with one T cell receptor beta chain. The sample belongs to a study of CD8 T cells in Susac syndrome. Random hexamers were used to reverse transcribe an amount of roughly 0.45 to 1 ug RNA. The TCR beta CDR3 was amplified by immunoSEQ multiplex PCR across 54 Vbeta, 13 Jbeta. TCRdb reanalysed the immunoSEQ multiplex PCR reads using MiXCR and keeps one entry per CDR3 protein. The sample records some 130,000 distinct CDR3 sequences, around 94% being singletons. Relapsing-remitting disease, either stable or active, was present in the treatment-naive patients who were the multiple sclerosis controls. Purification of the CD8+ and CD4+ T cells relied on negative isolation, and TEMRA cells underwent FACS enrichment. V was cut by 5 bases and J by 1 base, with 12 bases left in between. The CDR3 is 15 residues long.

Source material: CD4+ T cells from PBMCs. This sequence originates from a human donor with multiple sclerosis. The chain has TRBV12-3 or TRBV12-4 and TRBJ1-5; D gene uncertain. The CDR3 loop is CASSTSEGSNQPQHF. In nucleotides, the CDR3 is TGTGCCAGCAGTACCAGCGAAGGGAGCAATCAGCCCCAGCATTTT.